This TCR beta chain originates from a study of shared clonotypes between healthy human individuals. None of the donors, who were healthy HIV-negative adults, had recently had acute infections or vaccinations. Original processing methods: Filtering differed, since immunoSEQ gave only junction sequences and no quality scores. Some clones are missing from TCRdb's copy, which holds only in-frame ones; the method was immunoSEQ multiplex PCR. The V and J calls and clone size are taken from that table; D and trimming were inferred from the DNA. Of about half a million clones listed, 75% to 85% are singletons. This CDR3 region has 15 residues. Germline CDR1 is SEHNR and CDR2 is FQNEAQ (reference sequence). V gave up 4 bases and J gave up 4 bases; unmatched junction bases: 5.

The source is a middle-aged woman in good health. Some clones in this sample may be carry-over from other donors' samples. The chain employs TRBV7-9 and TRBJ2-2, with 8 bases aligning to TRBD1. The sequencing sample was made of PBMCs. The CDR3 region has the DNA TGTGCCAGCAGCTCATTAACAGGGGGCACCGGGGAGCTGTTTTTT. This translates into CASSSLTGGTGELFF.